These T cell receptor beta chains were read from a single sample in a study of graft-versus-host responses after intestinal transplantation. The data were produced by immunoSEQ multiplex PCR, yet TCRdb's version contains in-frame clones alone and is incomplete. The profile shows around 92,000 clones, roughly 88% of them singletons. Specimen: PBMCs, collected 255 days after intestinal transplant. The receptors stem from a human patient who received an intestinal transplant, so some T cells may come from the graft donor. CDR3s include the opening cysteine and the closing phenylalanine or tryptophan. The D gene is left open where the match is weak. Some rows mark clone size as missing; the rest say once, few, many or name a class of expanded clone.

clone_size	d_call	v_call	j_call	cdr3_nt	cdr3_aa
-	TRBD1	TRBV7-2	TRBJ2-3	TGTGCCAGCAGCTCGAGACAGGGGGCGGGCACAGATACGCAGTATTTT	CASSSRQGAGTDTQYF
-	-	TRBV5-4	TRBJ2-1	TGTGCCAGCAGCACCCTTTTGCGGAACTACGTCGGCTACAATGAGCAGTTCTTC	CASSTLLRNYVGYNEQFF
-	-	TRBV14	TRBJ1-2	TGTGCCAGCAGTTCGACGGTTTCCCTAGGCTACACCTTC	CASSSTVSLGYTF
-	-	TRBV4-1	TRBJ1-5	TGCGCCAGCAGCCAAGTCGTGGATCAGCCCCAGCATTTT	CASSQVVDQPQHF
-	TRBD1	TRBV9	TRBJ2-7	TGTGCCAGCAGCGAGACAGGGGCCGCCGACTACGAGCAGTACTTC	CASSETGAADYEQYF
-	TRBD2	TRBV27	TRBJ2-1	TGTGCCAGCAGTCCGATACAGGGACTAGCGGGAGGGCCGTTCTACAATGAGCAGTTCTTC	CASSPIQGLAGGPFYNEQFF
-	TRBD2	TRBV27	TRBJ2-7	TGTGCCAGCAGTTTGTCACTAGCGGGCTACGAGCAGTACTTC	CASSLSLAGYEQYF
-	TRBD1	TRBV6-6	TRBJ2-7	TGTGCCAGCACTCTTGTACCCGGGACAGCTGACTACGAGCAGTACTTC	CASTLVPGTADYEQYF
-	-	TRBV21-1	TRBJ1-4	TGTGCCAGCAGCAAAGCAAGACAGGGCCATGCAACTAATGAAAAACTGTTTTTT	CASSKARQGHATNEKLFF
-	TRBD2	TRBV6-4	TRBJ2-1	TGTGCCAGCAGTCCACTAGCGGGAGGGGACAATGAGCAGTTCTTC	CASSPLAGGDNEQFF
once	-	TRBV7-9	TRBJ1-6	TGTGCCAGCAGCTTAGTGAATTCACCCCTCCACTTT	CASSLVNSPLHF
-	-	TRBV4-1	TRBJ1-6	TGCGCCAGCAGCCAAGATAATAATTCACCCCTCCACTTT	CASSQDNNSPLHF
few	TRBD2	TRBV7-6	TRBJ2-2	TGTGCCAGTGGACTAGCGGGAGATGGGAACACCGGGGAGCTGTTTTTT	CASGLAGDGNTGELFF
-	-	TRBV20-1	TRBJ1-2	TGCAGTGCTAGAAGGGGAGGAGGCTACACCTTC	CSARRGGGYTF
-	-	TRBV6-6	TRBJ2-5	TGTGCCAGCAGTTACGGGACCCAGTACTTC	CASSYGTQYF
-	-	TRBV5-5	TRBJ1-1	TGTGCCAGCAGCTTAGCTGAAGCTTTCTTT	CASSLAEAFF
-	-	TRBV27	TRBJ2-5	TGTGCCAGCAGTTATGGGGGCAGGGCAGAGACCCAGTACTTC	CASSYGGRAETQYF
-	-	TRBV5-1	TRBJ2-5	TGCGCCAGCAGCTCTACCGGGCCGCCAGAGACCCAGTACTTC	CASSSTGPPETQYF
-	TRBD1	TRBV27	TRBJ1-1	TGTGCCAGCAGTTTATCTGGGCAGGGGGGAAACACTGAAGCTTTCTTT	CASSLSGQGGNTEAFF
-	TRBD2	TRBV9	TRBJ2-3	TGTGCCAGCAGCGTGGGGACTAGCGGGGGGGCCGAAGATACGCAGTATTTT	CASSVGTSGGAEDTQYF
-	TRBD2	TRBV10-1	TRBJ2-7	TGCGCCAGCAGTGCGGACCCGGGGGGGGGAAAGCAGTACTTC	CASSADPGGGKQYF
-	-	TRBV4-1	TRBJ2-7	TGCGCCAGCAGCCAAGACATTGCCAGTTCCTCCTACGAGCAGTACTTC	CASSQDIASSSYEQYF
-	-	TRBV10-2	TRBJ1-5	TGCGCCAGCAGTGAGTTTCAGAGCAATCAGCCCCAGCATTTT	CASSEFQSNQPQHF
-	-	TRBV28	TRBJ2-7	TGTGCCAGCAGTTTCTGGGGCCAGCTTCACTCCTACGAGCAGTACTTC	CASSFWGQLHSYEQYF
once	-	TRBV7-2	TRBJ2-1	TGTGCCAGCAGCCCGTCGGGTTCGCCGAATGAGCAGTTCTTC	CASSPSGSPNEQFF
-	-	TRBV21-1	TRBJ1-2	TGTGCCAGCAGCAAAATAGTCGGGGCCTATGGCTACACCTTC	CASSKIVGAYGYTF
-	TRBD2	TRBV6-6	TRBJ2-1	TGTGCCAGCAGTTACTCGATAGCGGGAGCCTACAATGAGCAGTTCTTC	CASSYSIAGAYNEQFF
once	TRBD2	TRBV10-3	TRBJ2-2	TGTGCCATCACCGGACTAGCGGGGAACACCGGGGAGCTGTTTTTT	CAITGLAGNTGELFF
-	TRBD1	TRBV11-1	TRBJ2-5	TGTGCCAGCAGCTTCGTGGGACAGGAAGAGACCCAGTACTTC	CASSFVGQEETQYF
-	-	TRBV5-1	TRBJ2-6	TGCGCCACCTCCCTCGCCACTGGGAGCTCTGGGGCCAACGTCCTGACTTTC	CATSLATGSSGANVLTF
-	-	TRBV7-2	TRBJ2-3	TGTGCCAGCAGCTTAGTCGATACGCAGTATTTT	CASSLVDTQYF
once	TRBD2	TRBV19	TRBJ2-3	TGTGCCAGTAGTGGGGCGGGGGGAGATACGCAGTATTTT	CASSGAGGDTQYF
-	-	TRBV7-9	TRBJ2-2	TGTGCCAGCAGCTTAGCGCCGGCAGTGAACACCGGGGAGCTGTTTTTT	CASSLAPAVNTGELFF
-	TRBD1	TRBV6-1	TRBJ2-5	TGTGCCAGCAGGAGGGACAGGCTCCAAGAGACCCAGTACTTC	CASRRDRLQETQYF
-	-	TRBV14	TRBJ2-3	TGTGCCAGCAGCAGAACCCCCGCGGGACAGCATAGTAGGACGCAGTATTTT	CASSRTPAGQHSRTQYF
-	TRBD1	TRBV30	TRBJ1-2	TGTGCCTGGAGGAAACAGGGGTATGGCTACACCTTC	CAWRKQGYGYTF
-	-	TRBV27	TRBJ2-1	TGTGCCAGCAGTTTAGGGCACAATGAGCAGTTCTTC	CASSLGHNEQFF
-	TRBD2	TRBV5-1	TRBJ2-3	TGCGCCAGCAGCCCCACTAGCGGGCCAACAGATACGCAGTATTTT	CASSPTSGPTDTQYF
-	TRBD2	TRBV6-1	TRBJ2-1	TGTGCCAGCAGTTTAGCGGGGAGCTCCTACAATGAGCAGTTCTTC	CASSLAGSSYNEQFF
-	-	TRBV19	TRBJ1-2	TGTGCCAGTAGTATTTACGGCCATTGGGGCTACACCTTC	CASSIYGHWGYTF
-	TRBD1	TRBV19	TRBJ2-5	TGTGCCAGTAGCGGGACAGCAAGAGGGGAGACCCAGTACTTC	CASSGTARGETQYF